The 14 T cell receptor beta chains listed next were all sequenced from one sample in a study of neurological immune-mediated disorders. TCRdb reprocessed the 5' RACE reads via MiXCR and lists one record per CDR3 protein. This sample has 65,000 to 85,000 distinct CDR3 sequences, with about 3% found just once. The sample was PBMCs. The receptors shown here come from a woman aged 45-65 years with multiple sclerosis.

This clonotype was detected many times. The gene calls are TRBV27 and TRBJ1-5; D call uncertain. CDR1 and CDR2 from the germline V gene are MNHEY and SMNVEV (reference sequence). Trimming stripped 5 bases from V and 2 bases from J, with 10 bases between. The CDR3 extends over 14 amino acids. CDR3 nucleotides: TGTGCCAGCAGTATCGACGGACGCAATCAGCCCCAGCATTTT. This gives the protein CASSIDGRNQPQHF.

This clonotype is labeled as medium-sized. The junction does not match germline at one end; this may be a read error. V is TRBV5-1 and J is TRBJ2-5; D may be TRBD1 (6 bases). CDR1 and CDR2 from the germline V gene are SGHRS and YFSETQ. The CDR3 extends over 14 amino acids. CDR3 loop: CASSLVGAGETQYF. The CDR3 nucleotides read TGTGCCAGCAGCCTCGTGGGGGCCGGGGAGACCCAGTACTTC.

This clonotype was detected many times. This chain links TRBV15 with TRBJ2-7; the D call may be TRBD1 or TRBD2 (5 bases each). The CDR3 sequence is 13 residues long. Germline assignment: CDR1 LNHNV and CDR2 YYDKDF (reference sequence). Trimming took 6 bases from V and 0 from J, leaving 9 bases between them. The CDR3, as DNA: TGTGCCACCAGGGCCGGGACCTCCTACGAGCAGTACTTC. It yields the protein CATRAGTSYEQYF.

In its sample, this clonotype was seen many times. The chain carries TRBV6-2 or TRBV6-3 and TRBJ2-1, with D possibly being TRBD2 (7 bases). The germline V gene encodes CDR1 MNHEY and CDR2 SVGEGT. V gave up 1 base and J gave up 7 bases, with 14 bases separating them. CDR3 length equals 15 residues. CDR3 amino acids: CASSYWGGKGNEQFF. CDR3 DNA sequence: TGTGCCAGCAGTTACTGGGGGGGCAAGGGAAATGAGCAGTTCTTC.

This clonotype was picked up many times. The CDR3 bases are TGTGCCAGCAGTTTAGCGCTTTACGGGGAAGCTTTCTTT. The encoded protein is CASSLALYGEAFF. This rearrangement joins TRBV12-3 or TRBV12-4 to TRBJ1-1; D is unclear. The CDR3 extends over 13 amino acids. V lost 0 bases to trimming and J lost 8 bases, with 10 bases between them.

In its sample, this clonotype was seen many times. The chain carries TRBV15 and TRBJ1-2; D ambiguous. Germline V gene sequence: CDR1 LNHNV, CDR2 YYDKDF (reference sequence). CDR3 size: 14 residues. The V end lost 4 bases, the J end lost 6 bases, and 15 bases lay between the germline ends. CDR3 in DNA: TGTGCCACCAGCACCTCATCGATTGGGGATGGCTACACCTTC. Translated: CATSTSSIGDGYTF. Using reference TRBV15 and TRBJ1-2 for the parts outside the CDR3, the full variable domain is DAMVIQNPRYQVTQFGKPVTLSCSQTLNHNVMYWYQQKSSQAPKLLFHYYDKDFNNEADTPDNFQSRRPNTSFCFLDIRSPGLGDTAMYLCATSTSSIGDGYTFGSGTRLTVV.

This clonotype showed up many times. The rearrangement links TRBV5-1 to TRBJ2-7; tentative D call: TRBD1 (6 bases). Trimming left V 5 bases short and J 2 bases short, with 11 bases between. CDR3 size: 13 residues. Germline CDR1 is SGHRS and CDR2 is YFSETQ. CDR3 residues: CASRRQDAYEQYF. The CDR3 coding sequence is TGCGCCAGCAGAAGACAGGACGCCTACGAGCAGTACTTC.

This clonotype has a count of ten or more. The rearrangement uses TRBV19 and TRBJ1-6, with 8 bases identical to TRBD1. This CDR3 spans 14 amino acids. V lost 7 bases and J lost 5; bases outside the gene matches: 4. Germline-derived CDR1 and CDR2 are LNHDA and SQIVND (reference sequence). Here the CDR3 reads CASNGQGNNSPLHF. In nucleotides, the CDR3 is TGTGCCAGTAACGGACAGGGAAATAATTCACCCCTCCACTTT.

There are many counts of this clonotype. The J gene is TRBJ2-7, the V gene TRBV7-2; D not resolved. Germline loops: CDR1 SGHTA, CDR2 FQGNSA. V lost 2 bases and J 1 base, leaving 6 bases between the germline ends. The CDR3 has 13 amino acids. CDR3 in amino acids: CASSLRKSYEQYF. The CDR3 DNA follows: TGTGCCAGCAGCTTACGGAAATCCTACGAGCAGTACTTC. The full variable domain, completed using reference TRBV7-2 and TRBJ2-7, is GAGVSQSPSNKVTEKGKDVELRCDPISGHTALYWYRQSLGQGLEFLIYFQGNSAPDKSGLPSDRFSAERTGGSVSTLTIQRTQQEDSAVYLCASSLRKSYEQYFGPGTRLTVT.

This clonotype was seen many times. V usage is TRBV12-3 or TRBV12-4 and J usage is TRBJ2-5; no clear D. The CDR3 loop spans 14 amino acids. The V gene lost 6 bases and the J gene lost 2 bases, with 13 bases spanning the gap. DNA of the CDR3: TGTGCCAGCAGCGGTGGGCCTAATCAAGAGACCCAGTACTTC. This translates into CASSGGPNQETQYF.

This clonotype was detected many times. The chain combines TRBV5-1 with TRBJ1-4; D gene unclear. This CDR3 comprises 14 residues. Trimming cost V 4 bases and J 8 bases, with 15 bases left between them. CDR1 is SGHRS, CDR2 YFSETQ, per germline. The CDR3 loop reads CASSPAGLGEKLFF. The CDR3 DNA follows: TGCGCCAGCAGCCCAGCCGGGCTGGGGGAAAAACTGTTTTTT. Combining the CDR3 with reference TRBV5-1 and TRBJ1-4 gives the whole variable domain KAGVTQTPRYLIKTRGQQVTLSCSPISGHRSVSWYQQTPGQGLQFLFEYFSETQRNKGNFPGRFSGRQFSNSRSEMNVSTLELGDSALYLCASSPAGLGEKLFFGSGTQLSVL.

In its sample, this clonotype was seen many times. This chain links TRBV7-2 with TRBJ2-5; D not certain. Germline values: CDR1 SGHTA, CDR2 FQGNSA. The CDR3 extends over 14 amino acids. V was trimmed by 1 base and J by 1 base, leaving 7 bases between them. The CDR3 sequence is CASSLDGFQETQYF. In DNA form, the CDR3 reads TGTGCCAGCAGCTTAGACGGCTTCCAAGAGACCCAGTACTTC.

This clonotype occurred many times. The rearrangement uses TRBV5-5 and TRBJ1-6; D gene unclear. The germline CDR1 and CDR2 sequences are SGHKS and YYEKEE (reference sequence). V lost 0 bases to trimming and J lost 12 bases, with 7 bases between them. This CDR3 region has 12 residues. The CDR3: CASSLGAGPLHF. The CDR3 bases are TGTGCCAGCAGCTTGGGGGCAGGACCCCTCCACTTT.

This clonotype was counted many times. The chain uses TRBV4-3 and TRBJ1-6, with 12 bases matching TRBD1. CDR3 length: 16 residues. Germline values: CDR1 LGHNA, CDR2 YSLEER. With 3 bases clipped from V and 9 bases from J, the junction kept 6 bases outside the gene matches. The CDR3 region has the DNA TGCGCCAGCAGCCAGAAGGGACAGGGGGCCTTTTCACCCCTCCACTTT. Encoded protein: CASSQKGQGAFSPLHF.